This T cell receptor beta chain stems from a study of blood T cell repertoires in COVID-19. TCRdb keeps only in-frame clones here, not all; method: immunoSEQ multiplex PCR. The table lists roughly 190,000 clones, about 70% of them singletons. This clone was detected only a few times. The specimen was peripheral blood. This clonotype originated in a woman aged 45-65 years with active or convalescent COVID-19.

The CDR3 loop reads CASSPRFRDRISYEQYF. CDR3 coding DNA: TGTGCCAGCAGCCCCCGGTTCCGGGACAGGATTTCCTACGAGCAGTACTTC. This chain uses TRBV7-8 with TRBJ2-7, with 8 bases matching TRBD1. Germline CDR1 and CDR2: SGHVS and FQNEAQ. The CDR3 spans 17 residues. V dropped 5 bases and J dropped 1; count of bases not matched to a gene: 13.